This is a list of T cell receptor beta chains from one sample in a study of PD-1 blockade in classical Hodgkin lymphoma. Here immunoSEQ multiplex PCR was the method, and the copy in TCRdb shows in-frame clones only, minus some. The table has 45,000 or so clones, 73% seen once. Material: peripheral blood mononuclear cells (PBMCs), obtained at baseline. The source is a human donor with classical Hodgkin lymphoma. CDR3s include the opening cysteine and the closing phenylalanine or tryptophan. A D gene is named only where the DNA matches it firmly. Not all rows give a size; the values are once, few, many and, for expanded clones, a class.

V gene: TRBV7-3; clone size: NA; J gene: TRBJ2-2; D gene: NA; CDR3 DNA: TGTGCCAGCAGCTTTCAGGGCGGGGAGCTGTTTTTT; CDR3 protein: CASSFQGGELFF
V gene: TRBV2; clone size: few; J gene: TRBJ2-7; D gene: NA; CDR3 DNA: TGTGCCAGCAGCCCTCTAATTTACGAGCAGTACTTC; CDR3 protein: CASSPLIYEQYF
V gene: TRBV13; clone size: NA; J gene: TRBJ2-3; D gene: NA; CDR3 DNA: TGTGCCAGCAGCTTAGGCGGCCACACAGATACGCAGTATTTT; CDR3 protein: CASSLGGHTDTQYF
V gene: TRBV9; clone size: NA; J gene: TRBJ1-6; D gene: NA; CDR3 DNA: TGTGCCAGCAGCGTAGGTGGGGTAAATCCACCCCTCCACTTT; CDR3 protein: CASSVGGVNPPLHF
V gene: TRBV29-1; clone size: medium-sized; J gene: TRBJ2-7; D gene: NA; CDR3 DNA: TGCAGCGCCCGGGACTCCCCCTACGAGCAGTACTTC; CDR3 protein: CSARDSPYEQYF
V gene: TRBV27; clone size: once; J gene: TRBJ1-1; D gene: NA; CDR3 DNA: TGTGCCAGCAGGGTGACCGGGGGAGTTGAAGCTTTCTTT; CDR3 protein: CASRVTGGVEAFF
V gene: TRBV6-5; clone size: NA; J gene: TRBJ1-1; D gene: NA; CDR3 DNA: TGTGCCAGCAGTTACACGAAGAACACTGAAGCTTTCTTT; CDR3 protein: CASSYTKNTEAFF
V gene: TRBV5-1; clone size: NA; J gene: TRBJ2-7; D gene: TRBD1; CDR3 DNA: TGCGCCAGCAGCCCCCGGGACAGGGGGTCCTACGAGCAGTACTTC; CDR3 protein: CASSPRDRGSYEQYF
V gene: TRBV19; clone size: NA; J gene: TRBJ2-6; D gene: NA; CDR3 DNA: TGTGCCAGTAGCCTTCGTGTATCCCTATCTGGGGCCAACGTCCTGACTTTC; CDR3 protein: CASSLRVSLSGANVLTF
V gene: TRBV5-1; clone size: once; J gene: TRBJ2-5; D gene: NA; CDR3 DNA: TGCGCCAGCAGCCACCAGCCACAACGCCGGGAGACCCAGTACTTC; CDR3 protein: CASSHQPQRRETQYF
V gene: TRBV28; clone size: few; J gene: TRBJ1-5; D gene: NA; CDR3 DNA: TGTGCCAGCAGTTTATCCCCAGATCCAAATAGCAATCAGCCCCAGCATTTT; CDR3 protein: CASSLSPDPNSNQPQHF
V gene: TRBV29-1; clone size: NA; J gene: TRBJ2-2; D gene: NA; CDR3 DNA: TGCAGCGTGCATCCGAGAGGGCTTCGCGGGGACACCGGGGAGCTGTTTTTT; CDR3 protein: CSVHPRGLRGDTGELFF
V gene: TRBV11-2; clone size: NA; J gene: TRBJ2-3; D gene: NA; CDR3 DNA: TGTGCCAGCAGCTTAAGACTAGAGAGGACAGATACGCAGTATTTT; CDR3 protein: CASSLRLERTDTQYF
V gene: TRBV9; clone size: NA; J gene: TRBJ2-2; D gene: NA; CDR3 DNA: TGTGCCAGCAGCGTATCCGTCACCGGGGAGCTGTTTTTT; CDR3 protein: CASSVSVTGELFF
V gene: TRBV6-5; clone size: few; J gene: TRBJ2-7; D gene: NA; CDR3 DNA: TGTGCCAGCAGTTTCCTGAGGTCCTACGAGCAGTACTTC; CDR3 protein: CASSFLRSYEQYF
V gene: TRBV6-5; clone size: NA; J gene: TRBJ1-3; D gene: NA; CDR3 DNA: TGTGCCAGCAGTTCGGTAGAACGGACTGGAAACACCATATATTTT; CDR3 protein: CASSSVERTGNTIYF
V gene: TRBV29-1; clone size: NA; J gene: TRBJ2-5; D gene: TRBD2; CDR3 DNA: TGCAGCGTTGAGGGGCTAGCGGGCCAAGAGACCCAGTACTTC; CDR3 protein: CSVEGLAGQETQYF
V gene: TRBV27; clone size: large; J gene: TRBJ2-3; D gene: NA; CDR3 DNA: TGTGCCAGCAGTTTACCCCCTTCCATTCCCGCGAGGACAGATACGCAGTATTTT; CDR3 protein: CASSLPPSIPARTDTQYF
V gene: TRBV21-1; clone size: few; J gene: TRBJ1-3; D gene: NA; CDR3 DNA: TGTGCCAGCGTAAGGGAGAGACCAAGACAGGGCCACTCTGGAAACACCATATATTTT; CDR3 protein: CASVRERPRQGHSGNTIYF
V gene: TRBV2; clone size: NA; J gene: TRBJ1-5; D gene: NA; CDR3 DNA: TGTGCCAGCAGTGAAGCGGACAGCCAGGTTGAGCCCCAGCATTTT; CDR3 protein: CASSEADSQVEPQHF
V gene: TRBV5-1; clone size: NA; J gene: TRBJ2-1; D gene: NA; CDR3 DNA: TGCGCCAGCGGAAGACCCGGGGACTACAATGAGCAGTTCTTC; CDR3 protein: CASGRPGDYNEQFF
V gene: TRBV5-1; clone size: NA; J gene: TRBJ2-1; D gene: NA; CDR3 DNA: TGCGCCAGCAGCTTGGCCGAGGGGTTCTCCTACAATGAGCAGTTCTTC; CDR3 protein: CASSLAEGFSYNEQFF
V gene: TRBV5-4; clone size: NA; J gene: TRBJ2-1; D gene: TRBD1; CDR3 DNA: TGTGCCAGCAGCTTCAGTAGGACAGGAATTAATGAGCAGTTCTTC; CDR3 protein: CASSFSRTGINEQFF
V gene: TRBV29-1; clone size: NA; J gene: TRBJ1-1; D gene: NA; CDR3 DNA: TGCAGCGTTGTGAGCCACCCACCGAACACTGAAGCTTTCTTT; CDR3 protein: CSVVSHPPNTEAFF
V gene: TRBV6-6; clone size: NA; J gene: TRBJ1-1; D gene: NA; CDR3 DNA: TGTGCCAGCACCGGACTGGGGGGAACTGAAGCTTTCTTT; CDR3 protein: CASTGLGGTEAFF
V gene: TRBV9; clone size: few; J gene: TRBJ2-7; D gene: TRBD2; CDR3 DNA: TGTGCCAGCAGCGTACTAGCGGGGGGGTACGAGCAGTACTTC; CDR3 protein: CASSVLAGGYEQYF
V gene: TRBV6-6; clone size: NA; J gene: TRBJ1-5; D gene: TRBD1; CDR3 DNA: TGTGCCAGCAGTTACCTCGCGAGGGGGCCGAATCAGCCCCAGCATTTT; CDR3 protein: CASSYLARGPNQPQHF
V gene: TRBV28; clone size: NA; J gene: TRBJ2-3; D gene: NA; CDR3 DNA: TGTGCCAGCAGTTTTCTGGGCAGCTCCACAGATACGCAGTATTTT; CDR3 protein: CASSFLGSSTDTQYF
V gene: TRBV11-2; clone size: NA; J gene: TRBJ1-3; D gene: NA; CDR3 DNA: TGTGCCAGCAGCTTAGATCCCGCCTTGGGAAACACCATATATTTT; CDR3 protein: CASSLDPALGNTIYF
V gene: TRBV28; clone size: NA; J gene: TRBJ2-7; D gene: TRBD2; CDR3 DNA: TGTGCCAGCATTATAGCGGGAGGGTTGGGGGAGCAGTACTTC; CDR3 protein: CASIIAGGLGEQYF
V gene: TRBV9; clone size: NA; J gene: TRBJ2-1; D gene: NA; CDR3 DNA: TGTGCCAGCAGCGCGACCCTGGGTGAGCAGTTCTTC; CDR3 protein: CASSATLGEQFF
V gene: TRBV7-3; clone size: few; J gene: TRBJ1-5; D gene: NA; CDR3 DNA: TGTGCCAGCAGCTTAACGAGCAGGGGCATTGATCAGCCCCAGCATTTT; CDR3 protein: CASSLTSRGIDQPQHF
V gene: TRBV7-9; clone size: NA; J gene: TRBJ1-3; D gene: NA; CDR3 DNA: TGTGCCAGCAGCTTAGTGGGGTATGAAGACACCATATATTTT; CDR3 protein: CASSLVGYEDTIYF
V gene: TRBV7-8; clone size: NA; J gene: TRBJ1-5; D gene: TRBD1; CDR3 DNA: TGTGCCACCTCAAAGACAGGGTTGGACCAGCCCCAGCATTTT; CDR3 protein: CATSKTGLDQPQHF
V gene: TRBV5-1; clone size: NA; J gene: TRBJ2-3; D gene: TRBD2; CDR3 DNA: TGCGCCAGCAGCCCGGTAGCGGGAGGGGGCACAGATACGCAGTATTTT; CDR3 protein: CASSPVAGGGTDTQYF
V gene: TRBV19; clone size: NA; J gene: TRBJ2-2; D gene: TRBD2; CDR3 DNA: TGTGCCAGTAGTACCCACGCTAGAAGCGGGGGGTTCACCGGGGAGCTGTTTTTT; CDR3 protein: CASSTHARSGGFTGELFF
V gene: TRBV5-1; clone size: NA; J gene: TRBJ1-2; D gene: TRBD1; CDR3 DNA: TGCGCCAGCAGCTTTGGGGCCCAGGGGGCCTATGGCTACACCTTC; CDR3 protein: CASSFGAQGAYGYTF
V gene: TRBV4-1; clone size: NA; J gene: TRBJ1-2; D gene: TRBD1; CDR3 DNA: TGCGCCAGCAGCCAACGACAGGGGGCGGACTATGGCTACACCTTC; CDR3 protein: CASSQRQGADYGYTF
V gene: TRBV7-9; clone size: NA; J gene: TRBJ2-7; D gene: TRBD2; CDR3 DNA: TGTGCCAGCAGCTCCGTACCGGGACTAGCATCCTACGAGCAGTACTTC; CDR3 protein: CASSSVPGLASYEQYF
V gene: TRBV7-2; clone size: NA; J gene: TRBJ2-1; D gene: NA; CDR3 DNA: TGTGCCAGCAGCTTGACCGGGGACAATGAGCAGTTCTTC; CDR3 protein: CASSLTGDNEQFF
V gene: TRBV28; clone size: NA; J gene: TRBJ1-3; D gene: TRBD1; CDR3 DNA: TGTGCCAGCAGTCCCGGACAGGGAGATTCCGGAAACACCATATATTTT; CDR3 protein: CASSPGQGDSGNTIYF
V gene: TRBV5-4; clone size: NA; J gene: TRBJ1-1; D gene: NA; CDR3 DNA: TGTGCCAGCAGCTTAACAAGGGTCAGGAACACTGAAGCTTTCTTT; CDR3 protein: CASSLTRVRNTEAFF
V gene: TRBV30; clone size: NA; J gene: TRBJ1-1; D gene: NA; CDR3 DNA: TGTGCCTGGAGTGGTCCGGGGAGGAACACTGAAGCTTTCTTT; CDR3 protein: CAWSGPGRNTEAFF